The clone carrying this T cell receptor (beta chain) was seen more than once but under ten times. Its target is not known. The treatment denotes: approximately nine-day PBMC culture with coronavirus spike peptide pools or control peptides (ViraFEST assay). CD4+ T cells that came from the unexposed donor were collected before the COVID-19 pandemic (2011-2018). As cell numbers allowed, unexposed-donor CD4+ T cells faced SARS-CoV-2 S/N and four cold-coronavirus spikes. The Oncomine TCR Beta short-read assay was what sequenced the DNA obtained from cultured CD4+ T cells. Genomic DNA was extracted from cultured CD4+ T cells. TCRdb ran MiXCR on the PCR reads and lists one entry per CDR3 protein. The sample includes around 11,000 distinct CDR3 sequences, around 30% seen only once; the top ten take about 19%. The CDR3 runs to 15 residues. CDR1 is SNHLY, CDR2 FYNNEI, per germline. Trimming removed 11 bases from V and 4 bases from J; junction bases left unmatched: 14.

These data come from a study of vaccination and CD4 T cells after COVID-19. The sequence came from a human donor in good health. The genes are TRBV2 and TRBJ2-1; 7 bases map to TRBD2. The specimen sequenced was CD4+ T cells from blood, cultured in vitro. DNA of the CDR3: TGTGCCCACCCCGGAGCGGGGAGCGATTACAATGAGCAGTTCTTC. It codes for CAHPGAGSDYNEQFF.